These 27 T cell receptor beta chains came from one sample sequenced in a study of control samples from healthy donors and cancer patients. Only in-frame clones appear in the TCRdb table, and some are missing; sequencing was by immunoSEQ multiplex PCR. The table shows about 89,000 clones, with approximately 81% occurring only once. Sequenced sample: blood. These receptors were obtained from a middle-aged woman in good health.

The rearrangement joins TRBV30 to TRBJ2-7; TRBD1 aligns across 11 bases. CDR1 is GTSNPN and CDR2 is SVGIG in the germline V gene (reference sequence). The CDR3 totals 14 residues. V gave up 2 bases and J gave up 3 bases; unmatched junction bases: 3. The CDR3 protein is CAWSPGTGGYEQYF. In DNA form, the CDR3 reads TGTGCCTGGAGTCCTGGGACAGGGGGCTACGAGCAGTACTTC.

The chain links TRBV4-1 to TRBJ1-4; a possible D gene is TRBD1 (5 bases). The V end lost 0 bases, the J end lost 5 bases, and 10 bases lay between the germline ends. Looked up from germline, CDR1 is MGHRA and CDR2 is YSYEKL. The CDR3 covers 15 residues. CDR3 residues: CASSQEVGRNEKLFF. The CDR3 DNA follows: TGCGCCAGCAGCCAAGAAGTGGGGCGAAATGAAAAACTGTTTTTT.

This clone was observed a few times. J is TRBJ1-2 and V is TRBV5-1; D might be TRBD1 (6 bases). CDR3 length: 16 residues. With 1 base removed from V and 2 bases from J, the gap between germline ends came to 15 bases. Germline-derived CDR1 and CDR2 are SGHRS and YFSETQ. CDR3 residues: CASSLYSAGENYGYTF. The CDR3 coding sequence is TGCGCCAGCAGCTTGTATAGCGCAGGGGAGAACTATGGCTACACCTTC.

The chain links TRBV9 to TRBJ1-2; 7 bases align to TRBD1. Trimming removed 3 bases from V and 4 bases from J; junction bases left unmatched: 12. This CDR3 is built from 16 residues. From germline, CDR1 is SGDLS and CDR2 YYNGEE. The CDR3 DNA follows: TGTGCCAGCAGCGATGCAACGGGCCAGGGGGGCTATGGCTACACCTTC. Protein sequence: CASSDATGQGGYGYTF.

The chain joins TRBV12-3 or TRBV12-4 to TRBJ1-1; 7 bases agree with TRBD1. V shed 6 bases and J 1 base; nucleotides not matched to a gene: 2. The CDR3 is made up of 13 amino acids. The CDR3 spells CASSWTGNTEAFF. The CDR3 nucleotides read TGTGCCAGCAGCTGGACAGGGAACACTGAAGCTTTCTTT.

V usage is TRBV7-9 and J usage is TRBJ2-4; D is uncertain. CDR3 length equals 13 residues. Germline assignment: CDR1 SEHNR and CDR2 FQNEAQ (reference sequence). V was clipped by 7 bases and J by 0 bases, with 7 bases between them. The CDR3 DNA is TGTGCCAGCACCGATGAAGCCAAAAACATTCAGTACTTC. Its protein product is CASTDEAKNIQYF.

This clone turned up a few times. This chain uses TRBV7-9 with TRBJ2-7; D is uncertain. Trimming took off 4 bases at V and 7 bases at J, with 14 bases between the two ends. Germline CDR1 reads SEHNR; CDR2 reads FQNEAQ (reference sequence). The CDR3 has 13 amino acids. In DNA form, the CDR3 reads TGTGCCAGCAGCTCGGGCTTATGGTGGGAGCAGTACTTC. Residues: CASSSGLWWEQYF.

The CDR3 region has the DNA TGTGCCTGGAGTGTAATTCCGGGACAGGGAAGCGACTATGGCTACACCTTC. This sequence encodes CAWSVIPGQGSDYGYTF. J is TRBJ1-2 and V is TRBV30; 9 bases match TRBD1. The CDR3 sequence is 17 residues long. Germline V gives CDR1 GTSNPN, CDR2 SVGIG (reference sequence). V gave up 0 bases and J gave up 3 bases; unmatched junction bases: 11.

The rearrangement joins TRBV6-5 to TRBJ2-2; 7 bases align to TRBD2. The CDR3 is 16 amino acids. V shed 0 bases, J shed 1 base, and the junction held 2 bases outside the gene matches. Germline V lookup: CDR1 MNHEY, CDR2 SVGAGI. The CDR3 loop reads CASSYSPSGNTGELFF. In DNA, the CDR3 is TGTGCCAGCAGTTACTCGCCTAGCGGGAACACCGGGGAGCTGTTTTTT.

The chain links TRBV9 to TRBJ1-2; weak D call: TRBD1 (5 bases). From germline, CDR1 is SGDLS and CDR2 YYNGEE. CDR3 length equals 14 residues. The V gene lost 0 bases and the J gene lost 7 bases, with 13 bases spanning the gap. The CDR3 DNA reads as TGTGCCAGCAGCGTAGAACCCAGGGTTGGTGGCTACACCTTC. Protein sequence: CASSVEPRVGGYTF.

This clone was counted a few times. The chain joins TRBV7-9 to TRBJ2-3; 9 nucleotides agree with TRBD2. J lost 2 bases, V lost 1 base, and 4 bases had no gene match. Germline CDR1 reads SEHNR; CDR2 reads FQNEAQ (reference sequence). The CDR3 runs 16 residues. Here the CDR3 DNA reads TGTGCCAGCAGCTTAGGCCTAGCGGGACACACAGATACGCAGTATTTT. Translating gives CASSLGLAGHTDTQYF.

This chain links TRBV6-1 with TRBJ1-5; 8 nucleotides agree with TRBD1. Trimming took 2 bases from V and 3 from J; bases not matched to a gene: 6. Germline CDR1 MNHNS, CDR2 SASEGT. The CDR3 runs 16 residues. This CDR3 reads CASSEFDRGYNQPQHF. DNA of the CDR3: TGTGCCAGCAGTGAATTTGACAGGGGTTACAATCAGCCCCAGCATTTT.

The genes are TRBV5-1 and TRBJ2-3, with TRBD1 matching over 10 bases. Losses at the gene ends were 5 bases for V and 4 bases for J; bases not matched to a gene: 4. CDR1 is SGHRS, CDR2 YFSETQ, per germline. The CDR3 has 14 amino acids. For the CDR3, the DNA is TGCGCCAGCAGAGGGACAGGGGCCCCAGATACGCAGTATTTT. Translating it yields CASRGTGAPDTQYF.

The chain employs TRBV6-1 and TRBJ1-2; no clear D. Looked up from germline, CDR1 is MNHNS and CDR2 is SASEGT. Deletions cut 3 bases from V and 2 bases from J, with 7 bases between. This CDR3 is 13 amino acids long. In DNA, the CDR3 is TGTGCCAGCAGTGACGAACTGAACTATGGCTACACCTTC. It encodes CASSDELNYGYTF.

The CDR3 protein is CASSIKAGLIYEQYF. In nucleotides, the CDR3 is TGTGCCAGCAGCATAAAAGCGGGACTCATCTACGAGCAGTACTTC. J is TRBJ2-7 and V is TRBV7-3, with 7 nucleotides matching TRBD2. J gave up 3 bases and V 5 bases, and 10 bases lay outside the gene matches. CDR1 is SGHTA, CDR2 FQGTGA, per germline. CDR3 length equals 15 residues.

This clone was detected only a few times. The gene calls are TRBV5-5 and TRBJ1-2; D remains unclear. The CDR3 has 12 residues. From germline, CDR1 is SGHKS and CDR2 YYEKEE (reference sequence). V shed 2 bases and J shed 7 bases, with 9 bases lying between them. The CDR3: CASSLVFGGYTF. For the CDR3, the DNA is TGTGCCAGCAGCTTAGTGTTCGGTGGCTACACCTTC.

The chain recombines TRBV6-5 with TRBJ1-3, with D unresolved. Looked up from germline, CDR1 is MNHEY and CDR2 is SVGAGI. The CDR3 runs to 16 residues. The V and J ends lost 2 bases and 0 bases respectively, with 11 bases between them. The CDR3, as DNA: TGTGCCAGCAGTTACGAGGCGGCCGGCTCTGGAAACACCATATATTTT. Translating it yields CASSYEAAGSGNTIYF.

The V and J genes are TRBV10-1 and TRBJ2-3, with D unclear. This CDR3 comprises 13 residues. Trimming removed 0 bases from V and 0 bases from J, with 1 base in between. Germline V lookup: CDR1 WNHNN, CDR2 SYGVQD (reference sequence). The DNA for the CDR3 is TGCGCCAGCAGTGAGTCTAGCACAGATACGCAGTATTTT. This gives the protein CASSESSTDTQYF.

The chain recombines TRBV5-5 with TRBJ1-5; 10 nucleotides line up with TRBD1. CDR3 length: 15 residues. From germline, CDR1 is SGHKS and CDR2 YYEKEE (reference sequence). V shed 0 bases and J 8 bases; nucleotides not matched to a gene: 5. The CDR3 region is CASSLDGTGDEPQHF. CDR3 bases: TGTGCCAGCAGCTTGGACGGGACAGGGGATGAGCCCCAGCATTTT.

This clone showed up just a few times. This chain uses TRBV14 with TRBJ1-2; 8 bases align to TRBD1. The germline CDR1 and CDR2 sequences are SGHDN and FVKESK. There are 14 residues in the CDR3. The trim removed 1 base at V and 5 bases at J, leaving 3 bases unmatched. CDR3: CASSQAGQGYGYTF. The CDR3 DNA reads TGTGCCAGCAGCCAAGCAGGACAGGGTTATGGCTACACCTTC.

CDR3 DNA sequence: TGTGCCAGCAGTTACCCAAAAGGTCTATATAATTCACCCCTCCACTTT. The encoded protein is CASSYPKGLYNSPLHF. The rearrangement uses TRBV6-6 and TRBJ1-6, with D unclear. The germline V gene has CDR1 MNHNY and CDR2 SVGAGI (reference sequence). The CDR3 totals 16 residues. Trimming removed 2 bases at V and 4 bases at J, with 12 bases between.

The J gene is TRBJ1-5, the V gene TRBV6-1, with D possibly matching TRBD1 (5 bases). Germline values: CDR1 MNHNS, CDR2 SASEGT. The CDR3 covers 15 residues. Trimming removed 3 bases from V and 2 bases from J, with 11 bases in between. For the CDR3, the DNA is TGTGCCAGCAGTGAGGGGCCGGGCGGCAATCAGCCCCAGCATTTT. Protein sequence: CASSEGPGGNQPQHF.

The CDR3 loop reads CASSGPGTGTLYSNQPQHF. CDR3 coding DNA: TGTGCCAGCAGTGGACCCGGGACAGGGACATTATATAGCAATCAGCCCCAGCATTTT. V and J are TRBV2 and TRBJ1-5; 9 bases map to TRBD1. V lost 4 bases to trimming and J lost 0 bases; unmatched junction nucleotides: 13. This CDR3 has 19 amino acids. Germline CDR1 and CDR2: SNHLY and FYNNEI.

The rearrangement uses TRBV18 and TRBJ2-3; D is unresolved. V gave up 1 base and J gave up 2 bases, with 7 bases separating them. This CDR3 region has 14 residues. Germline V CDR1 and CDR2: KGHSH, LQKENI. This CDR3 is CASSPRSNTDTQYF. The CDR3 region has the DNA TGTGCCAGCTCACCACGTTCTAACACAGATACGCAGTATTTT.

The chain is built from TRBV6-5 and TRBJ1-6; 7 bases match TRBD1. Germline trimming cut 4 bases from V and 7 bases from J; bases unmatched to any gene: 10. Germline V gives CDR1 MNHEY, CDR2 SVGAGI. This CDR3 spans 16 amino acids. CDR3 sequence (DNA): TGTGCCAGCAGTTTTGCACAGGGGACTAGGAATTCACCCCTCCACTTT. Protein sequence: CASSFAQGTRNSPLHF.

J is TRBJ2-7 and V is TRBV7-2, with 9 positions matching TRBD1. Germline V gives CDR1 SGHTA, CDR2 FQGNSA. The CDR3 contains 14 residues. The J segment lost 3 bases and the V segment lost 5 bases, leaving 5 bases of the junction unmatched. CDR3 residues: CASSPGQGYYEQYF. Here the CDR3 DNA reads TGTGCCAGCAGCCCGGGACAGGGATACTACGAGCAGTACTTC.

The chain has TRBV2 and TRBJ2-5; 10 positions match TRBD1. The CDR3 sequence is 14 residues long. Germline V gene lookup returns CDR1 SNHLY and CDR2 FYNNEI. V shed 5 bases and J 4 bases; nucleotides not matched to a gene: 4. CDR3 sequence reads: CASSIDRGRETQYF. CDR3 coding DNA: TGTGCCAGCAGTATAGACAGGGGGCGAGAGACCCAGTACTTC.